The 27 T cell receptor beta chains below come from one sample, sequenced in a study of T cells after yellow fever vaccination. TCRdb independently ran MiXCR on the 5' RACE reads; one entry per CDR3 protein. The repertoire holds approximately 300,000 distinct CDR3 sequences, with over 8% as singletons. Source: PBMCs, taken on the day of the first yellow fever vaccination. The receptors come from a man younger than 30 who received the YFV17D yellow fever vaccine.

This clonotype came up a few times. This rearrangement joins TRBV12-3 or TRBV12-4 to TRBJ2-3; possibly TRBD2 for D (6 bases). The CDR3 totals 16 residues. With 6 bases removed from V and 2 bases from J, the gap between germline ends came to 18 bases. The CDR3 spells CASSTSRDFVTDTQYF. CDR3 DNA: TGTGCCAGCAGCACATCTCGGGACTTCGTCACAGATACGCAGTATTTT.

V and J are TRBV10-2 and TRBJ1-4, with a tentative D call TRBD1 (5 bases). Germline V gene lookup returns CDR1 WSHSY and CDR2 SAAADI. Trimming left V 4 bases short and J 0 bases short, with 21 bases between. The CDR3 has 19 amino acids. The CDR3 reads CASSGGVLPLLSTNEKLFF. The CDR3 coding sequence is TGCGCCAGCAGTGGAGGGGTCCTTCCCTTACTTTCAACTAATGAAAAACTGTTTTTT.

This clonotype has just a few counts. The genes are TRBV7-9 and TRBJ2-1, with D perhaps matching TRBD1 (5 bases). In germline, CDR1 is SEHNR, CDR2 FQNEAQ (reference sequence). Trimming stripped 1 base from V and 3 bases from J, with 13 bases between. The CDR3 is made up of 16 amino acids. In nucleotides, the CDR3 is TGTGCCAGCAGCTTAGGGAAGGGGCGAAGCTACAATGAGCAGTTCTTC. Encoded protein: CASSLGKGRSYNEQFF. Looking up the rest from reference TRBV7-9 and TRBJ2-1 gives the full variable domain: DTGVSQNPRHKITKRGQNVTFRCDPISEHNRLYWYRQTLGQGPEFLTYFQNEAQLEKSRLLSDRFSAERPKGSFSTLEIQRTEQGDSAMYLCASSLGKGRSYNEQFFGPGTRLTVL.

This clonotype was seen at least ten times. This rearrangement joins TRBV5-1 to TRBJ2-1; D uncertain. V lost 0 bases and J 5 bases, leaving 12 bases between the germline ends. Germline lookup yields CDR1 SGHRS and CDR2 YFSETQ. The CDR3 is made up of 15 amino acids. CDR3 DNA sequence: TGCGCCAGCAGCTTGGGGGGTCGTGTGGACAATGAGCAGTTCTTC. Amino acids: CASSLGGRVDNEQFF.

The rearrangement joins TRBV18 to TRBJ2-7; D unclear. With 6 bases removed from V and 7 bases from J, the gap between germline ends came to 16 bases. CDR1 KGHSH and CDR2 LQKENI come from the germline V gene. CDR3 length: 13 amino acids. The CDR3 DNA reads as TGTGCCAGCTCGACCGGGCCACTGGGGGAGCAGTACTTC. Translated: CASSTGPLGEQYF. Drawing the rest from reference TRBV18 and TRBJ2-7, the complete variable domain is NAGVMQNPRHLVRRRGQEARLRCSPMKGHSHVYWYRQLPEEGLKFMVYLQKENIIDESGMPKERFSAEFPKEGPSILRIQQVVRGDSAAYFCASSTGPLGEQYFGPGTRLTVT.

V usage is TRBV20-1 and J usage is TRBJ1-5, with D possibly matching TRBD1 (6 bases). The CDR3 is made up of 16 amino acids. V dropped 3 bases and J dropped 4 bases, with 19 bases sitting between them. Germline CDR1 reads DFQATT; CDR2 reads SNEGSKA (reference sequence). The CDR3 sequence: CSASRAGAQFNQPQHF. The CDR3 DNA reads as TGCAGTGCTAGTAGGGCAGGGGCTCAGTTTAATCAGCCCCAGCATTTT.

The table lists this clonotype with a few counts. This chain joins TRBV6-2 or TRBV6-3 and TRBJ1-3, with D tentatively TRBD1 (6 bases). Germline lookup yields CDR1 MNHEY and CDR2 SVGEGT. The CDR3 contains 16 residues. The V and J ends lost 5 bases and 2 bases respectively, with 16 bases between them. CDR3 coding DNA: TGTGCCAGCAGTCCGAACCTACAGGGAACTGGAAACACCATATATTTT. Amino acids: CASSPNLQGTGNTIYF.

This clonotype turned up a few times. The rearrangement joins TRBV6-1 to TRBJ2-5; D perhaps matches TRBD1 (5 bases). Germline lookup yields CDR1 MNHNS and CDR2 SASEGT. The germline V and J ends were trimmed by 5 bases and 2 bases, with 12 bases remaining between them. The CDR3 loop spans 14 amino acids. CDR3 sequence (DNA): TGTGCCAGCAGTAGAAGACAGAGTCAAGAGACCCAGTACTTC. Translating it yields CASSRRQSQETQYF.

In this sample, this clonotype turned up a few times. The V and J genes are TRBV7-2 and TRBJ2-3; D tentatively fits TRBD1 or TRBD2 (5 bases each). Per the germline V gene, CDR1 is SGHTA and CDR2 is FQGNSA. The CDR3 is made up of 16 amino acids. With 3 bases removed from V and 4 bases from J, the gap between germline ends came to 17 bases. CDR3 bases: TGTGCCAGCAGCTTTGGGGGAACCTTGGCCCCAGATACGCAGTATTTT. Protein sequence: CASSFGGTLAPDTQYF. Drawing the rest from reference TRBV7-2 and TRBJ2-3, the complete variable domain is GAGVSQSPSNKVTEKGKDVELRCDPISGHTALYWYRQSLGQGLEFLIYFQGNSAPDKSGLPSDRFSAERTGGSVSTLTIQRTQQEDSAVYLCASSFGGTLAPDTQYFGPGTRLTVL.

CDR3 DNA: TGTGCCAGCGGGCAGCCTGACTATGGCTACACCTTC. This codes for CASGQPDYGYTF. The chain combines TRBV6-2 or TRBV6-3 with TRBJ1-2; D is ambiguous. Trimming shortened V by 8 bases and J by 3 bases, and 10 bases separated the two germline ends. This CDR3 spans 12 amino acids. From germline, CDR1 is MNHEY and CDR2 SVGEGT.

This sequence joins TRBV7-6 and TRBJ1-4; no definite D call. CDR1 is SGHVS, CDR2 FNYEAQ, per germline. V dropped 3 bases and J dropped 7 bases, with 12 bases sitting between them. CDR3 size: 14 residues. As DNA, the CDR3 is TGTGCCAGCAGCTTGAATCCCGCCGGTGAAAAACTGTTTTTT. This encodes CASSLNPAGEKLFF. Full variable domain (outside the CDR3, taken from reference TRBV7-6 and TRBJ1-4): GAGVSQSPRYKVTKRGQDVALRCDPISGHVSLYWYRQALGQGPEFLTYFNYEAQQDKSGLPNDRFSAERPEGSISTLTIQRTEQRDSAMYRCASSLNPAGEKLFFGSGTQLSVL.

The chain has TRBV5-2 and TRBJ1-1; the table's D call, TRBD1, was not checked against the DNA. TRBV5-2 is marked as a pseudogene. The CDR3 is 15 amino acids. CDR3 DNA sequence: TGTGCCATGGGCCCTGGGCTCCCGGGTGGCACTGAAGCTTTCTTT. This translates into CAMGPGLPGGTEAFF.

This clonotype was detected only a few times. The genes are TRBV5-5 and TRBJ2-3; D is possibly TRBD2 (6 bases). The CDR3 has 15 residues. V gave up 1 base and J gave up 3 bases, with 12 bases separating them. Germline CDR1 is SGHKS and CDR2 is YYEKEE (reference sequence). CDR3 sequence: CASSLTGLPTDTQYF. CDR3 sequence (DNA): TGTGCCAGCAGCTTGACAGGACTACCGACAGATACGCAGTATTTT.

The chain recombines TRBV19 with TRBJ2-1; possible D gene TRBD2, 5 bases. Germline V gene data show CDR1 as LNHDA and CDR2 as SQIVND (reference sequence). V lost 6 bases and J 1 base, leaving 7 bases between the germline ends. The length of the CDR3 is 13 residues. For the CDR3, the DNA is TGTGCCAGTAGAACGGGATCCTACAATGAGCAGTTCTTC. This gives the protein CASRTGSYNEQFF.

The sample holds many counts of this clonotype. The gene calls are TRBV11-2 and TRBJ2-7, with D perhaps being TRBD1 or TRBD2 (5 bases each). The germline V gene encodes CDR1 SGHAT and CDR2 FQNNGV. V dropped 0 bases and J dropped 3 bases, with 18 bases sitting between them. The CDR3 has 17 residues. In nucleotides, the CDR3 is TGTGCCAGCAGCTTAGATGCTTGGGGCCTGAGGGACTACGAGCAGTACGTC. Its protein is CASSLDAWGLRDYEQYV.

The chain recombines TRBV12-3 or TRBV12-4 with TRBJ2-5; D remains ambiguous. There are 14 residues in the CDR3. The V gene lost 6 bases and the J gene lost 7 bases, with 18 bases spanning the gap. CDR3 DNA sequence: TGTGCCAGCAGCCCCTCTACTGGCACTGGGACCCAGTACTTC. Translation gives CASSPSTGTGTQYF.

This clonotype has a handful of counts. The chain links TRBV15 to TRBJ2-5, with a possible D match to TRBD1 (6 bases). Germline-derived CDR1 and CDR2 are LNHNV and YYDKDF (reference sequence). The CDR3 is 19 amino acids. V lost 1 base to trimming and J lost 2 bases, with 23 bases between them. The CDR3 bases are TGTGCCACCAGCAGAGCAGGTGGCAGGGGCCCACCCTCACAAGAGACCCAGTACTTC. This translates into CATSRAGGRGPPSQETQYF.

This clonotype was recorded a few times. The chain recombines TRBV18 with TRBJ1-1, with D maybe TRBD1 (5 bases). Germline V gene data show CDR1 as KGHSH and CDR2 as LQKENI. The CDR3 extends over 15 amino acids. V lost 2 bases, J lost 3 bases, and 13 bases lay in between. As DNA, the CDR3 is TGTGCCAGCTCACCAGGAGACAGCTCTCACACTGAAGCTTTCTTT. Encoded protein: CASSPGDSSHTEAFF. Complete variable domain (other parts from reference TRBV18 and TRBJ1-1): NAGVMQNPRHLVRRRGQEARLRCSPMKGHSHVYWYRQLPEEGLKFMVYLQKENIIDESGMPKERFSAEFPKEGPSILRIQQVVRGDSAAYFCASSPGDSSHTEAFFGQGTRLTVV.

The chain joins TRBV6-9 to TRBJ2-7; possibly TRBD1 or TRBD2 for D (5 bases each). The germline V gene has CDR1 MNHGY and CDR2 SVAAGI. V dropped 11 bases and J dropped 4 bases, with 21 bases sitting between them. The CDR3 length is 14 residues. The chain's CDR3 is CADSGRGRGYEQYF. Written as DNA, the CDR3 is TGTGCCGACTCCGGCCGGGGCAGAGGATACGAGCAGTACTTC.

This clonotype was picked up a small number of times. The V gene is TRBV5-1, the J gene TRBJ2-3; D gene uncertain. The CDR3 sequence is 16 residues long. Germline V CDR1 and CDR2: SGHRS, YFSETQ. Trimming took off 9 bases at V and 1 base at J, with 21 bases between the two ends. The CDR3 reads CATRLVGSARTDTQYF. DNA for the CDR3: TGCGCCACCCGCCTGGTGGGGTCAGCTCGCACAGATACGCAGTATTTT.

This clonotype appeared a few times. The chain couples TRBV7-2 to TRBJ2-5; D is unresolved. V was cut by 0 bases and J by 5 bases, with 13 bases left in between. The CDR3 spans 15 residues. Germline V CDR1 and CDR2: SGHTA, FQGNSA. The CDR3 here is CASSLALAAGETQYF. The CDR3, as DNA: TGTGCCAGCAGCTTAGCGCTGGCAGCTGGGGAGACCCAGTACTTC. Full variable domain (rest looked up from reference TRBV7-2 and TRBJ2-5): GAGVSQSPSNKVTEKGKDVELRCDPISGHTALYWYRQSLGQGLEFLIYFQGNSAPDKSGLPSDRFSAERTGGSVSTLTIQRTQQEDSAVYLCASSLALAAGETQYFGPGTRLLVL.

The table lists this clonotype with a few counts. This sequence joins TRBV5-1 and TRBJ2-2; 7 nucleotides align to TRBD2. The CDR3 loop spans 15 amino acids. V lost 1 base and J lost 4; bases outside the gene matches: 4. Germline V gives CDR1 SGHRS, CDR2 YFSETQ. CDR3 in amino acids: CASSLSPSGTGELFF. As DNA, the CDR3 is TGCGCCAGCAGCTTGAGCCCTAGCGGCACCGGGGAGCTGTTTTTT.

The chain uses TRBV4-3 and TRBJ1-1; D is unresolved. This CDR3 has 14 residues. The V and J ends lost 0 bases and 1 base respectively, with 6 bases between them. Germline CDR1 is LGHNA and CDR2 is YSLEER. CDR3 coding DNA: TGCGCCAGCAGCCAAGATGGCAGGAACACTGAAGCTTTCTTT. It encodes CASSQDGRNTEAFF.

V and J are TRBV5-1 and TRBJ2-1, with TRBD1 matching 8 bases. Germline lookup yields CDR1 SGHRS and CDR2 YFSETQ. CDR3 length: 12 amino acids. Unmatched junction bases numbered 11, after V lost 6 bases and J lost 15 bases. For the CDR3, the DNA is TGCGCCAGCACTTCCCAGGGGGCTGGGTGGTTCTTC. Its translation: CASTSQGAGWFF.

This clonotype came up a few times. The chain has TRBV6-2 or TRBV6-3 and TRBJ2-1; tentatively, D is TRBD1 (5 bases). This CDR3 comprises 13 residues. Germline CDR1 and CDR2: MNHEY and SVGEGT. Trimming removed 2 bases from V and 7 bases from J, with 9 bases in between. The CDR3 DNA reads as TGTGCCAGCAGTTACGCAGGGTCAAATGAGCAGTTCTTC. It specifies CASSYAGSNEQFF.

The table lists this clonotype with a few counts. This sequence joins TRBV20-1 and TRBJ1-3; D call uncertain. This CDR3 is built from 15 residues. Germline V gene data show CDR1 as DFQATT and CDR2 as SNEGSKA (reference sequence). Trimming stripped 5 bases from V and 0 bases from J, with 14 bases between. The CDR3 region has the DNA TGCAGTGCTCTGCCCCATGGGATCTCTGGAAACACCATATATTTT. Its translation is CSALPHGISGNTIYF.

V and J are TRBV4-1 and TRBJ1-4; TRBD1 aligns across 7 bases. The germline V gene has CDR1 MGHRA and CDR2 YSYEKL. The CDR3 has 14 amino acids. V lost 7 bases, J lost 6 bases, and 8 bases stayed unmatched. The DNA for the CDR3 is TGCGCCAGCACGGTTTCAGGGGGGTATGAAAAACTGTTTTTT. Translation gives CASTVSGGYEKLFF.